A selection of T cell receptor beta chains follows, all from one sample in a study of control samples from healthy donors and cancer patients. Sequencing used immunoSEQ multiplex PCR; TCRdb keeps in-frame clones, though not all of them. The table lists more than 150,000 clones, 80% to 95% of them singletons. Specimen: blood. The receptors derive from a man between 18 and 29 years old in good health. The conserved cysteine and the conserved F or W are not part of the CDR3 here. The D gene is left open where the match is weak.

v_call	d_call	j_call	cdr3_aa
TRBV7-8	TRBD1	TRBJ1-6	ASSLATGASPLH
TRBV12-3/TRBV12-4	TRBD1	TRBJ1-1	ASSSGGQGGAF
TRBV13	TRBD2	TRBJ2-3	ASSDRTSGDPDTQY
TRBV6-5	-	TRBJ1-4	ASRSGTMNEKLF
TRBV7-3	-	TRBJ2-1	ASSSLDRPDSEQF
TRBV7-3	-	TRBJ1-1	ASSLIGQLNTEAF
TRBV24-1	-	TRBJ1-5	ATSVRGDQPQH
TRBV7-9	-	TRBJ1-1	ASSVISGGVNTEAF
TRBV5-1	-	TRBJ1-1	ASSLVKVGGTEAF
TRBV28	-	TRBJ1-2	ASRLSGGSYGYT
TRBV29-1	-	TRBJ1-1	SVGRATTMNTEAF
TRBV30	-	TRBJ1-2	AWTQSGNVWVGYT
TRBV2	TRBD1	TRBJ2-7	ASSREQGASYEQY
TRBV5-1	-	TRBJ1-1	ASSFAGSEAF
TRBV5-1	-	TRBJ2-5	ASRPSGGETQY
TRBV24-1	-	TRBJ2-3	ATSDSPGDTQY
TRBV15	TRBD2	TRBJ2-1	ATSRDWERGGVEQF
TRBV24-1	-	TRBJ1-1	ATSDLTGRVNTEAF
TRBV3-1/TRBV3-2	-	TRBJ1-2	ASSRQYGYT
TRBV11-2	TRBD1	TRBJ2-7	ASSLIGTGDYEQY
TRBV6-5	-	TRBJ2-6	AGGTSSSGANVLT
TRBV5-4	TRBD2	TRBJ2-7	ASSPGGANQREQY
TRBV4-2	-	TRBJ2-7	ASSQTI
TRBV19	TRBD1	TRBJ1-5	ASSFRQGWQPQH
TRBV27	TRBD2	TRBJ2-2	ASRTSGDGRSGELF
TRBV7-2	-	TRBJ1-1	ASSPFGVTEAF
TRBV10-2	-	TRBJ1-6	ASTDSGRNSPLH
TRBV5-8	-	TRBJ2-6	ASSLVGLWANVLT
TRBV7-2	-	TRBJ1-2	ASSLGEGSRRYGYT
TRBV13	TRBD2	TRBJ2-7	ASSSTSGGGQY
TRBV28	-	TRBJ2-2	ASKYTGELF
TRBV6-5	-	TRBJ2-5	ASSYSRATGETQY
TRBV10-3	-	TRBJ2-5	AISEGRSETQY
TRBV25-1	TRBD1	TRBJ1-6	ASSRGQGYNSPLH
TRBV18	-	TRBJ1-4	ASSPGAPATNEKLF
TRBV2	-	TRBJ1-5	ASDLTGSLNQPQH
TRBV7-3	TRBD1	TRBJ2-1	ASSYPDRGLNEQF
TRBV7-9	-	TRBJ1-2	ASGMGTYGYT
TRBV3-1/TRBV3-2	-	TRBJ2-2	ASSHTGLGSNTGELF
TRBV5-1	TRBD1	TRBJ1-2	ASSQETGRDGYT
TRBV5-1	-	TRBJ1-4	ASSSPPNEKLF
TRBV4-1	TRBD2	TRBJ2-5	ASSQGLAAETQY